Following are 3 T cell receptor beta chains from one sample sequenced in a study of lymphopenia after photon versus proton radiotherapy. Sequencing used immunoSEQ multiplex PCR; TCRdb keeps in-frame clones, though not all of them. Among fewer than 30,000 clones listed, 75% to 90% were seen once. The material sequenced was peripheral blood, taken from a patient treated with photon-based radiotherapy. These receptors all come from a woman between 50 and 59 years old with pancreatic cancer.

CDR3 sequence: CASSTRDSGGNEQFF. Written as DNA, the CDR3 is TGTGCCAGCAGCACAAGGGACAGCGGAGGGAATGAGCAGTTCTTC. This chain connects TRBV13 to TRBJ2-1, with D perhaps matching TRBD1 (7 bases). The V gene's germline CDR1 is PRHDT and CDR2 FYEKMQ (reference sequence). V lost 5 bases and J lost 7, with 18 bases in between. The CDR3 runs to 15 residues.

This clone was observed a handful of times. The rearrangement uses TRBV28 and TRBJ2-4, with 7 bases identical to TRBD1. Germline CDR1 and CDR2: MDHEN and SYDVKM. V shed 7 bases, J shed 3 bases, and the junction held 6 bases outside the gene matches. This CDR3 comprises 14 residues. The CDR3 region is CASNTRDSKNIQYF. The CDR3 DNA is TGTGCCAGCAATACCCGGGACAGCAAAAACATTCAGTACTTC. Drawing the rest from reference TRBV28 and TRBJ2-4, the complete variable domain is DVKVTQSSRYLVKRTGEKVFLECVQDMDHENMFWYRQDPGLGLRLIYFSYDVKMKEKGDIPEGYSVSREKKERFSLILESASTNQTSMYLCASNTRDSKNIQYFGAGTRLSVL.

V and J are TRBV27 and TRBJ2-7, with D tentatively TRBD1 (5 bases). The CDR3 is 17 amino acids. Per germline, CDR1 MNHEY and CDR2 SMNVEV (reference sequence). V lost 5 bases and J 3 bases, leaving 23 bases between the germline ends. The CDR3 DNA reads TGTGCCAGCAGTCCTGTGCCCGTGGGCGGAGACAGCTACGAGCAGTACTTC. Amino acids: CASSPVPVGGDSYEQYF.